Given below is one T cell receptor beta chain in context. This entry belongs to a study of blood T cell repertoires in COVID-19. About the research overall: Acute and convalescent COVID-19 specimens originated in the United States, Italy and Spain. The cDNA or gDNA used as material had been derived from T cells, B-cell-depleted T cells, or PBMCs.

As processed by the authors: It was from reference gene primer amplification that nucleated cell counts were estimated. TCRdb's copy holds only in-frame clones and misses some; the assay was immunoSEQ multiplex PCR. Clone size and V and J calls were adopted from that table, with D and trimming inferred from the DNA. Of 100,000 to 150,000 clones listed, approximately 85% were seen once; the top ten hold about 12%. The TCR originated in a human donor in a cohort sampled during active COVID-19. Sequenced sample: peripheral blood.

The chain's CDR3 is CASSLDSGESQETQYF. CDR3 nucleotide sequence: TGTGCCAGCAGCTTGGACTCCGGGGAAAGCCAAGAGACCCAGTACTTC. This chain connects TRBV5-4 to TRBJ2-5; a weak D match, TRBD2 (5 bases). V dropped 0 bases and J dropped 1 base, with 13 bases sitting between them. This CDR3 contains 16 residues. Germline loops: CDR1 SGHNT, CDR2 YYREEE (reference sequence).